These T cell receptor beta chains were read from a single sample in a study of cytomegalovirus exposure and HLA in healthy donors. Assay: immunoSEQ multiplex PCR; the TCRdb copy retains only in-frame clones and omits some. The sample holds about 220,000 clones, approximately 86% seen once. The specimen was PBMCs. These receptors were obtained from a woman aged 18-29 years in good health and CMV-seronegative. CDR3s include the opening cysteine and the closing phenylalanine or tryptophan. D genes are given only for firm matches. Size tells how often a clone was seen (once, few, many) or the class of an expanded clone, and some rows leave it out.

V gene	clone size	D gene	J gene	CDR3 protein	CDR3 DNA
TRBV28	NA	TRBD1	TRBJ1-1	CASSPDLNRGRRWLENTEAFF	TGTGCCAGCAGTCCGGACTTGAACAGGGGGCGTAGGTGGTTGGAGAACACTGAAGCTTTCTTT
TRBV7-9	NA	TRBD2	TRBJ2-5	CASSLGLAGGETQYF	TGTGCCAGCAGCCTAGGACTAGCGGGAGGAGAGACCCAGTACTTC
TRBV5-5	NA	NA	TRBJ2-1	CASSLDSASYNEQFF	TGTGCCAGCAGCTTGGATAGCGCATCCTACAATGAGCAGTTCTTC
TRBV9	few	NA	TRBJ1-2	CASSVDRNYGYTF	TGTGCCAGCAGCGTAGACAGGAACTATGGCTACACCTTC
TRBV5-1	NA	NA	TRBJ2-1	CASSLGDRNGNEQFF	TGCGCCAGCAGCTTGGGAGACAGGAACGGTAATGAGCAGTTCTTC
TRBV4-2	NA	TRBD2	TRBJ2-2	CASSQEWVGTSASSTGELFF	TGTGCCAGCAGCCAAGAATGGGTTGGGACTAGCGCCTCGAGCACCGGGGAGCTGTTTTTT
TRBV28	NA	TRBD2	TRBJ2-3	CASSLGHGGWADTQYF	TGTGCCAGCAGTTTAGGGCACGGGGGGTGGGCAGATACGCAGTATTTT
TRBV14	NA	NA	TRBJ2-7	CASSQRTTPTYEQYF	TGTGCCAGCAGCCAACGGACTACCCCAACCTACGAGCAGTACTTC
TRBV11-2	NA	NA	TRBJ2-7	CASSLISYEQYF	TGTGCCAGCAGCTTAATCAGCTACGAGCAGTACTTC
TRBV30	NA	TRBD1	TRBJ1-2	CAWIGDRGYGYTF	TGTGCCTGGATCGGGGACAGGGGCTATGGCTACACCTTC
TRBV7-6	NA	NA	TRBJ2-5	CASSLGSSGAQYF	TGTGCCAGCAGCTTAGGGTCGTCGGGGGCCCAGTACTTC
TRBV30	NA	TRBD2	TRBJ2-1	CAWSDLAGGGYNEQFF	TGTGCCTGGAGTGATCTAGCGGGAGGTGGTTACAATGAGCAGTTCTTC
TRBV28	NA	NA	TRBJ2-5	CASSYRGWETQYF	TGTGCCAGCAGTTATAGGGGGTGGGAGACCCAGTACTTC
TRBV6-5	once	NA	TRBJ1-1	CASTKRGRASAFF	TGTGCCAGCACCAAACGGGGTCGGGCGTCAGCTTTCTTT
TRBV28	NA	NA	TRBJ2-3	CASSLLAGTDRWGTDTQYF	TGTGCCAGCAGTCTCTTGGCCGGGACTGACCGCTGGGGAACAGATACGCAGTATTTT
TRBV27	NA	TRBD2	TRBJ2-7	CASSFSSGRAYEQYF	TGTGCCAGCAGTTTCTCTAGCGGGAGGGCTTACGAGCAGTACTTC
TRBV30	NA	NA	TRBJ2-1	CAWSEGPLNEQFF	TGTGCCTGGAGTGAGGGGCCATTAAATGAGCAGTTCTTC
TRBV6-4	NA	TRBD1	TRBJ1-2	CASSPGGQVGGYTF	TGTGCCAGCAGCCCCGGGGGACAGGTCGGTGGCTACACCTTC
TRBV27	NA	NA	TRBJ1-1	CASSSGRGRTEAFF	TGTGCCAGCAGCTCAGGTCGGGGGAGGACTGAAGCTTTCTTT
TRBV30	NA	TRBD1	TRBJ2-7	CACYRGPDEQYF	TGTGCCTGTTACAGGGGACCCGACGAGCAGTACTTC
TRBV2	NA	NA	TRBJ2-7	CASSDPVSYEQYF	TGTGCCAGCAGTGATCCTGTATCCTACGAGCAGTACTTC
TRBV7-8	few	NA	TRBJ2-1	CASSLRRDYDNEQFF	TGTGCCAGCAGCTTACGGCGGGATTACGACAATGAGCAGTTCTTC
TRBV19	NA	NA	TRBJ1-1	CASSIWEGSGGAFF	TGTGCCAGTAGTATCTGGGAGGGTTCCGGCGGAGCTTTCTTT
TRBV6-5	NA	NA	TRBJ1-1	CASSYPGGVVAFF	TGTGCCAGCAGTTACCCGGGTGGTGTTGTAGCTTTCTTT
TRBV29-1	NA	TRBD1	TRBJ2-5	CSVTGAETQYF	TGCAGCGTAACAGGGGCTGAGACCCAGTACTTC
TRBV7-2	NA	NA	TRBJ2-1	CASSWPDGEQFF	TGTGCCAGCAGCTGGCCAGATGGTGAGCAGTTCTTC
TRBV13	NA	NA	TRBJ2-7	CASSLGLRGGQYF	TGTGCCAGCAGCTTAGGCCTTAGGGGTGGGCAGTACTTC
TRBV30	NA	TRBD1	TRBJ1-1	CAWSRTGTTEAFF	TGTGCCTGGAGTAGGACAGGGACTACTGAAGCTTTCTTT
TRBV7-6	NA	TRBD2	TRBJ2-1	CASSVGLAGSLYNEQFF	TGTGCCAGCAGCGTCGGACTAGCGGGGTCTTTGTACAATGAGCAGTTCTTC
TRBV9	few	NA	TRBJ2-3	CASSPEARVRDTQYF	TGTGCCAGCAGCCCCGAGGCCCGGGTGAGAGATACGCAGTATTTT
TRBV2	NA	TRBD2	TRBJ2-4	CASSTGLAGGGGIQYF	TGTGCCAGCAGTACGGGACTAGCGGGAGGCGGTGGCATTCAGTACTTC
TRBV13	NA	TRBD2	TRBJ2-3	CASSLDIAGAADTQYF	TGTGCCAGCAGCTTAGATATAGCGGGAGCGGCAGATACGCAGTATTTT
TRBV7-6	NA	TRBD2	TRBJ2-2	CASSYAPGLAGSSGELFF	TGTGCCAGCAGCTATGCTCCGGGACTAGCGGGATCTAGCGGGGAGCTGTTTTTT
TRBV27	NA	TRBD1	TRBJ1-1	CASSLPTGNMNTEAFF	TGTGCCAGCAGTCTCCCGACAGGGAACATGAACACTGAAGCTTTCTTT
TRBV5-1	NA	TRBD1	TRBJ2-4	CASSLGQGGNIQYF	TGCGCCAGCAGCTTAGGACAGGGCGGAAACATTCAGTACTTC
TRBV19	NA	NA	TRBJ2-7	CASSFGVAYEQYF	TGTGCCAGTAGCTTCGGGGTCGCCTACGAGCAGTACTTC
TRBV28	NA	NA	TRBJ2-5	CASTSGAETQYF	TGTGCCAGCACTTCTGGGGCGGAGACCCAGTACTTC